The 7 T cell receptor beta chains presented below share a single source sample, sequenced in a study of OX40 agonist ivuxolimab in advanced cancers. Sequencing was performed with immunoSEQ multiplex PCR; in TCRdb, only in-frame clones are kept and a portion is missing. The sample includes some 39,000 clones, 80% to 90% of them seen just once. Sample: CD4+ or CD8+ T cells sorted from blood, taken in a trial of the OX40 agonist ivuxolimab. The receptor set was obtained from an adult with an advanced solid tumor such as melanoma, head and neck, liver or kidney cancer.

The CDR3 region is CATSRIGAGVNNEQFF. CDR3 sequence (DNA): TGTGCCACCAGCAGAATCGGAGCGGGAGTGAACAATGAGCAGTTCTTC. The chain carries TRBV15 and TRBJ2-1; TRBD2 aligns across 8 bases. The CDR3 length is 16 residues. Germline CDR1 and CDR2: LNHNV and YYDKDF (reference sequence). The V gene end was trimmed by 2 bases and the J gene end by 5 bases; junction bases not matched to a gene: 8.

The chain links TRBV29-1 to TRBJ2-6; weak D call: TRBD2 (5 bases). V was cut by 1 base and J by 0 bases, with 16 bases left in between. CDR3 length: 18 residues. In germline, CDR1 is SQVTM, CDR2 ANQGSEA. The CDR3 DNA follows: TGCAGCGTTGAAGGCTTGTCGGGAACTAGCTCTGGGGCCAACGTCCTGACTTTC. It translates to CSVEGLSGTSSGANVLTF.

This chain uses TRBV28 with TRBJ2-7, with TRBD2 matching 7 bases. The germline V gene has CDR1 MDHEN and CDR2 SYDVKM. There are 14 residues in the CDR3. V gave up 6 bases and J gave up 4 bases; unmatched junction bases: 9. The CDR3 DNA is TGTGCCAGCAGGTCTAGCGGAATACTTTACGAGCAGTACTTC. Amino acids: CASRSSGILYEQYF.

The chain employs TRBV5-1 and TRBJ2-3, with TRBD1 identical over 9 bases. Looked up from germline, CDR1 is SGHRS and CDR2 is YFSETQ. This CDR3 is 16 amino acids long. The ends lost 4 bases at V and 4 bases at J; junction bases unmatched: 10. The CDR3 region is CASSRDGQGKSDTQYF. DNA for the CDR3: TGCGCCAGCAGCCGAGATGGACAGGGGAAGTCAGATACGCAGTATTTT.

The table lists this clone with a count of one. V and J are TRBV28 and TRBJ1-5; D uncertain. This CDR3 has 14 residues. Trimming took 1 base from V and 6 from J, leaving 10 bases between them. From germline, CDR1 is MDHEN and CDR2 SYDVKM. CDR3 sequence reads: CASSLSLNGQPQHF. DNA of the CDR3: TGTGCCAGCAGTTTATCCCTCAATGGTCAGCCCCAGCATTTT.

This sequence joins TRBV9 and TRBJ1-5, with 9 bases identical to TRBD1. The CDR3 is made up of 15 amino acids. The V gene end was trimmed by 3 bases and the J gene end by 1 base; junction bases not matched to a gene: 2. Germline CDR1 is SGDLS and CDR2 is YYNGEE. This CDR3 is CASSATGGSNQPQHF. CDR3 bases: TGTGCCAGCAGCGCGACAGGGGGAAGCAATCAGCCCCAGCATTTT.

V gene TRBV30 combines with J gene TRBJ2-3, with a weak D call TRBD1 (5 bases). The ends were cut back, 2 bases at V and 0 bases at J, with 12 bases in the middle. The CDR3 consists of 15 residues. Germline V gene lookup returns CDR1 GTSNPN and CDR2 SVGIG (reference sequence). The CDR3, as DNA: TGTGCCTGGAGTCTGGCAGGGAAGAGCACAGATACGCAGTATTTT. Translating gives CAWSLAGKSTDTQYF.